Below, 5 T cell receptor beta chains from the same sample are listed, as sequenced in a study of cytomegalovirus exposure and HLA in healthy donors. Here immunoSEQ multiplex PCR was the method, and the copy in TCRdb shows in-frame clones only, minus some. This repertoire shows around 250,000 clones, nearly 90% found once; its top ten account for roughly 0.38%. The sample taken for sequencing was PBMCs. The origin of the receptors is a woman under 30 in good health and CMV-seronegative.

The CDR3 DNA follows: TGTGCCACCACCTTGCGGGTCTTGAACACCGGGGAGCTGTTTTTT. Protein: CATTLRVLNTGELFF. The rearrangement links TRBV28 to TRBJ2-2; weak D call: TRBD2 (5 bases). Germline V gene sequence: CDR1 MDHEN, CDR2 SYDVKM. V was pared by 10 bases and J by 1 base, with 16 bases between. This CDR3 is 15 amino acids long. Combining the CDR3 with reference TRBV28 and TRBJ2-2 gives the whole variable domain DVKVTQSSRYLVKRTGEKVFLECVQDMDHENMFWYRQDPGLGLRLIYFSYDVKMKEKGDIPEGYSVSREKKERFSLILESASTNQTSMYLCATTLRVLNTGELFFGEGSRLTVL.

This clone was picked up a small number of times. The rearrangement links TRBV7-3 to TRBJ2-1; D gene uncertain. From germline, CDR1 is SGHTA and CDR2 FQGTGA. The length of the CDR3 is 13 residues. V shed 2 bases and J shed 8 bases, with 10 bases lying between them. This CDR3 reads CASSLVELDEQFF. The DNA for the CDR3 is TGTGCCAGCAGCTTAGTCGAGCTCGATGAGCAGTTCTTC.

As DNA, the CDR3 is TGTGCCAGCAGTTTAGGGCAGGAAAATCAGCCCCAGCATTTT. This encodes CASSLGQENQPQHF. This rearrangement joins TRBV27 to TRBJ1-5; D not resolved. Trimming removed 2 bases at V and 4 bases at J, with 9 bases between. The CDR3 spans 14 residues. Germline V lookup: CDR1 MNHEY, CDR2 SMNVEV (reference sequence).

The rearrangement joins TRBV5-1 to TRBJ2-1, with D possibly matching TRBD2 (5 bases). The V end lost 4 bases, the J end lost 7 bases, and 18 bases lay between the germline ends. The length of the CDR3 is 15 residues. Germline assignment: CDR1 SGHRS and CDR2 YFSETQ. CDR3 nucleotides: TGCGCCAGCAGCGCTAACGGGATAACCACTAATGAGCAGTTCTTC. It specifies CASSANGITTNEQFF.

This rearrangement joins TRBV28 to TRBJ2-1, with D possibly TRBD2 on 6 matching bases. The CDR3 covers 14 residues. CDR1 is MDHEN, CDR2 SYDVKM, per germline. V dropped 3 bases and J dropped 8 bases, with 14 bases sitting between them. CDR3 in amino acids: CASSLGREADEQFF. Here the CDR3 DNA reads TGTGCCAGCAGTTTGGGCAGGGAGGCCGATGAGCAGTTCTTC.